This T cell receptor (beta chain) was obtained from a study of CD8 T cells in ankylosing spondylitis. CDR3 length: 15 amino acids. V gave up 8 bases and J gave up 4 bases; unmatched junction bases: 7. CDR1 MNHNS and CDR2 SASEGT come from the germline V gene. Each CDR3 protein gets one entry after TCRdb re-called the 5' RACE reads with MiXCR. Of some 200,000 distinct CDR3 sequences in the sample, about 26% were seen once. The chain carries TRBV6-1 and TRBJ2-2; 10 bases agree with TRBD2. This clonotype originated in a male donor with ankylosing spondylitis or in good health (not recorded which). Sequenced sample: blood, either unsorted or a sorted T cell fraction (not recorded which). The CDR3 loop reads CASETSGRGTGELFF. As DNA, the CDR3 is TGTGCCAGCGAAACCAGCGGGAGGGGCACCGGGGAGCTGTTTTTT.